The 12 T cell receptor beta chains reported below all come from one sample, sequenced in a study of blood T cell repertoires in COVID-19. Method: immunoSEQ multiplex PCR; TCRdb's copy keeps in-frame clones and lacks some. Counted here are about 160,000 clones, 70% to 85% occurring once; the ten biggest clones make up around a fifth. Material: peripheral blood. These receptors came from a woman aged 80 or over with acute or convalescent COVID-19.

The gene calls are TRBV10-2 and TRBJ1-6, with TRBD1 matching 9 bases. Losses at the gene ends were 9 bases for V and 9 bases for J; bases not matched to a gene: 6. Germline CDR1 is WSHSY and CDR2 is SAAADI. The CDR3 contains 13 residues. The CDR3 region is CASYTGGFSPLHF. The CDR3 region has the DNA TGCGCCAGTTATACAGGGGGCTTTTCACCCCTCCACTTT.

This chain uses TRBV19 with TRBJ1-1; the D gene is possibly TRBD1 (6 bases). Germline CDR1 LNHDA, CDR2 SQIVND (reference sequence). This CDR3 is built from 14 residues. V was clipped by 8 bases and J by 5 bases, with 18 bases between them. CDR3 region: CASCQTGPGTEAFF. CDR3 sequence (DNA): TGTGCCAGTTGTCAAACAGGGCCAGGAACTGAAGCTTTCTTT. Complete variable domain (other parts from reference TRBV19 and TRBJ1-1): DGGITQSPKYLFRKEGQNVTLSCEQNLNHDAMYWYRQDPGQGLRLIYYSQIVNDFQKGDIAEGYSVSREKKESFPLTVTSAQKNPTAFYLCASCQTGPGTEAFFGQGTRLTVV.

The rearrangement joins TRBV5-1 to TRBJ2-7; 10 bases align to TRBD2. The junction had 4 bases not matched to a gene; V was cut back by 5 bases and J by 2 bases. Germline CDR1 SGHRS, CDR2 YFSETQ. CDR3 length: 14 residues. CDR3 DNA sequence: TGCGCCAGCAGGCGAGGACTAGCGGCCTACGAGCAGTACTTC. The encoded protein is CASRRGLAAYEQYF.

The rearrangement joins TRBV10-1 to TRBJ2-7, with TRBD1 identical over 8 bases. Germline values: CDR1 WNHNN, CDR2 SYGVQD (reference sequence). The CDR3 spans 13 residues. Unmatched junction bases numbered 2, after V lost 5 bases and J lost 2 bases. The CDR3 DNA follows: TGCGCCAGCAGTCCAGGGGGCGCCTACGAGCAGTACTTC. It codes for CASSPGGAYEQYF.

The rearrangement uses TRBV3-1 (or the pseudogene TRBV3-2) and TRBJ2-4; no clear D gene. The CDR3 is 18 residues long. CDR1 LGHDT and CDR2 YNNKEL come from the germline V gene (reference sequence). The germline V and J ends were trimmed by 0 bases and 4 bases, with 19 bases remaining between them. The CDR3 is CASSQDPQASGTKNIQYF. The CDR3 DNA reads as TGTGCCAGCAGCCAAGATCCGCAAGCGTCCGGCACTAAAAACATTCAGTACTTC.

The V call is TRBV4-1, the J call TRBJ2-7; 10 bases match TRBD2. Germline CDR1 and CDR2: MGHRA and YSYEKL. This CDR3 contains 15 residues. V was pared by 1 base and J by 4 bases, with 4 bases of the junction left unmatched. CDR3: CASSQVLAGVYEQYF. CDR3 DNA sequence: TGCGCCAGCAGCCAAGTCCTAGCGGGAGTATACGAGCAGTACTTC.

This chain joins TRBV5-1 and TRBJ2-7; 11 bases are shared with TRBD2. Germline CDR1 SGHRS, CDR2 YFSETQ. The V segment lost 3 bases and the J segment 0 bases; nucleotides outside the gene matches: 5. This CDR3 has 16 residues. The CDR3 nucleotides are TGCGCCAGCAGCTGGGGACTAGCGGACGACTCCTACGAGCAGTACTTC. Its protein is CASSWGLADDSYEQYF. Using reference TRBV5-1 and TRBJ2-7 for the parts outside the CDR3, the full variable domain is KAGVTQTPRYLIKTRGQQVTLSCSPISGHRSVSWYQQTPGQGLQFLFEYFSETQRNKGNFPGRFSGRQFSNSRSEMNVSTLELGDSALYLCASSWGLADDSYEQYFGPGTRLTVT.

This sequence joins TRBV3-1 (or the pseudogene TRBV3-2) and TRBJ1-4; TRBD1 matches at 8 bases. This CDR3 comprises 15 residues. The germline V gene has CDR1 LGHDT and CDR2 YNNKEL (reference sequence). Trimming took 4 bases from V and 5 from J; bases not matched to a gene: 6. The CDR3 bases are TGTGCCAGCAGCCTTTGGGACAGGACAAATGAAAAACTGTTTTTT. It specifies CASSLWDRTNEKLFF.

The rearrangement links TRBV9 to TRBJ2-2, with a weak D call TRBD1 (5 bases). V lost 7 bases and J lost 6, with 19 bases in between. The CDR3 is 15 residues long. Per germline, CDR1 SGDLS and CDR2 YYNGEE. The CDR3 loop is CASGHQGIRAGELFF. Here the CDR3 DNA reads TGTGCCAGCGGTCATCAGGGAATCAGGGCCGGGGAGCTGTTTTTT.

The V gene is TRBV29-1, the J gene TRBJ1-1; TRBD1 agrees at 10 bases. The V gene's germline CDR1 is SQVTM and CDR2 ANQGSEA. This CDR3 has 13 amino acids. The V and J ends lost 7 bases and 5 bases, in that order; junction bases with no gene match: 7. In DNA, the CDR3 is TGCAGCGGGGTCGGACAGGGGGAAACTGAAGCTTTCTTT. This gives the protein CSGVGQGETEAFF. Combining the CDR3 with reference TRBV29-1 and TRBJ1-1 gives the whole variable domain SAVISQKPSRDICQRGTSLTIQCQVDSQVTMMFWYRQQPGQSLTLIATANQGSEATYESGFVIDKFPISRPNLTFSTLTVSNMSPEDSSIYLCSGVGQGETEAFFGQGTRLTVV.

V is TRBV19 and J is TRBJ2-1; 7 bases map to TRBD2. The germline gives CDR1 LNHDA, CDR2 SQIVND (reference sequence). V shed 4 bases and J 5 bases; nucleotides not matched to a gene: 5. The CDR3 runs 14 residues. The CDR3 sequence: CASSRRELHNEQFF. CDR3 nucleotides: TGTGCCAGTAGTAGGCGGGAGCTCCACAATGAGCAGTTCTTC.

The rearrangement links TRBV7-6 to TRBJ2-7, with 7 positions matching TRBD1. Germline lookup yields CDR1 SGHVS and CDR2 FNYEAQ. CDR3 length: 13 residues. Unmatched junction bases numbered 2, after V lost 3 bases and J lost 3 bases. CDR3 in DNA: TGTGCCAGCAGCTTCCGACAGGGCTACGAGCAGTACTTC. Its protein is CASSFRQGYEQYF.